The present TCR beta chain was sequenced within a study of cytomegalovirus exposure and HLA in healthy donors. The V and J ends lost 7 bases and 6 bases, in that order; junction bases with no gene match: 5. The germline V gene has CDR1 LNHDA and CDR2 SQIVND (reference sequence). This CDR3 is built from 15 residues. As to this clone: Its cognate antigen is unknown.

The PCR contained 60 Vbeta and 13 Jbeta primers. Data came from immunoSEQ multiplex PCR; TCRdb stores just in-frame clones and leaves some out. The data hold some 110,000 clones, with 55% to 65% observed a single time. Whole-study results and caveats: For TCR beta chains, V- and J-gene trimming was later linked to a missense DCLRE1C variant.

V is TRBV19 and J is TRBJ2-1; TRBD2 agrees at 14 bases. This clonotype was obtained from a woman in her forties in good health and CMV-seropositive. Sample: PBMCs. CDR3 sequence: CASTGLAGGSNEQFF. CDR3 nucleotide sequence: TGTGCCAGTACCGGACTAGCGGGAGGAAGCAATGAGCAGTTCTTC.